The TCR beta chain described here comes from a study of long-term antiretroviral therapy in people with HIV. The assay used was immunoSEQ (version v3.0), run at survey level. Assay: immunoSEQ multiplex PCR; the TCRdb copy retains only in-frame clones and omits some. The repertoire holds about 17,000 clones, with more than 65% as singletons. General study points: Clones with expansion before ART led the repertoire at all time points. Whereas controls had wider CDR3 length ranges, HIV repertoires had narrower ones.

For this clone: Its specificity is unknown.

This TCR derives from a man aged 25 to 45 with HIV. The specimen was unsorted PBMCs, collected at the start of antiretroviral therapy.

The CDR3 region has the DNA TGTGCCAGCAGCTTGATAAGTTCGAATGAGCAGTTCTTC. Encoded protein: CASSLISSNEQFF. The chain joins TRBV5-5 to TRBJ2-1; D call uncertain. The CDR3 extends over 13 amino acids. Trimming left V 1 base short and J 7 bases short, with 9 bases between. The germline V gene has CDR1 SGHKS and CDR2 YYEKEE (reference sequence).